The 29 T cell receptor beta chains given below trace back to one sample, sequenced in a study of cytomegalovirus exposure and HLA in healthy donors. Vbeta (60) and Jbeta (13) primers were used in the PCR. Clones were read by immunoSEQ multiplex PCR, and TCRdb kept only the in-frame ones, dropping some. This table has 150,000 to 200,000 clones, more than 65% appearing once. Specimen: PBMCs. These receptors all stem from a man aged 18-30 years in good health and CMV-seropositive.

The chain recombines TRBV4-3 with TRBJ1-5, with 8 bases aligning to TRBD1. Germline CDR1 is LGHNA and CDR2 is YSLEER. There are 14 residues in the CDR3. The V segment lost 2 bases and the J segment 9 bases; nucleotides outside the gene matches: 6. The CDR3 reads CASSQSTGGGPQHF. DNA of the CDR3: TGCGCCAGCAGCCAATCCACAGGGGGAGGGCCCCAGCATTTT.

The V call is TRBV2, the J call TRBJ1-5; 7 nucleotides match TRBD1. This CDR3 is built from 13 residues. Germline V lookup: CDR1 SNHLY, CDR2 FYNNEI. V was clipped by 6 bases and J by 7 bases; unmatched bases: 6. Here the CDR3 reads CASRGTVVQPQHF. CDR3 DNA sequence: TGTGCCAGCAGGGGGACAGTCGTGCAGCCCCAGCATTTT.

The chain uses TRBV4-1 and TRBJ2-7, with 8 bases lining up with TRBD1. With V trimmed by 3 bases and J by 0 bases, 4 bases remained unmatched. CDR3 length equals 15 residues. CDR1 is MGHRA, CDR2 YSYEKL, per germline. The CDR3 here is CASSHRGQGSYEQYF. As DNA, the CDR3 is TGCGCCAGCAGCCACCGCGGACAGGGCTCCTACGAGCAGTACTTC.

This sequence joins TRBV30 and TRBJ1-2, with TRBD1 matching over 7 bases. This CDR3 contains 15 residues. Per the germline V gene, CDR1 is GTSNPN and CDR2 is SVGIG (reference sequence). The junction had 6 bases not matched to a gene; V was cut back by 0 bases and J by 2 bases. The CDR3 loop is CAWSVGTALNYGYTF. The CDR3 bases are TGTGCCTGGAGTGTCGGGACAGCTTTAAACTATGGCTACACCTTC.

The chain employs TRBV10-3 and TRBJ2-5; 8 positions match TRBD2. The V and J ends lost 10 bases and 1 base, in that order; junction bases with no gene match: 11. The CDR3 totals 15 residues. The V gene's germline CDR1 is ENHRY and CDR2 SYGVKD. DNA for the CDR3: TGTGCCACCCGTCCGAGCGGGGGCCGCCAAGAGACCCAGTACTTC. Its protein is CATRPSGGRQETQYF.

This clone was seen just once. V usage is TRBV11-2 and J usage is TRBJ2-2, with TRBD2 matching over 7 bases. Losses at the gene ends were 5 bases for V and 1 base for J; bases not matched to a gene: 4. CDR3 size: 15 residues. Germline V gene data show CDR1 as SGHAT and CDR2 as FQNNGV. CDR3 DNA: TGTGCCAGCAGCCCGCTAGCGGTGAACACCGGGGAGCTGTTTTTT. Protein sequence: CASSPLAVNTGELFF.

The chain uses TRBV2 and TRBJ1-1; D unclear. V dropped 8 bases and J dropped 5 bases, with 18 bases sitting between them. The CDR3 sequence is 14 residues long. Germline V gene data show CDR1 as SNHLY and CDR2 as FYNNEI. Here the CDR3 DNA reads TGTGCCAGCCGACGGGCCCCGGACTATACTGAAGCTTTCTTT. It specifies CASRRAPDYTEAFF.

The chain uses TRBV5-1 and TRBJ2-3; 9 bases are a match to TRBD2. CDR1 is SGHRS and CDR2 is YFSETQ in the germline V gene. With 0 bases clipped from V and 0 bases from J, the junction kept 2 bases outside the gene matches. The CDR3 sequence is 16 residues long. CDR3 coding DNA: TGCGCCAGCAGCTTGGGACTAGCGGCTAGCACAGATACGCAGTATTTT. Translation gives CASSLGLAASTDTQYF.

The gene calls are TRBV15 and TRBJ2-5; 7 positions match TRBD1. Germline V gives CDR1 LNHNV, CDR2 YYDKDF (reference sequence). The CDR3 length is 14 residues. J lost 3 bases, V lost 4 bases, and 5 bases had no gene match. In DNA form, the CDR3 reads TGTGCCACCAGCACCCGACAGGGCGAAGAGACCCAGTACTTC. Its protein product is CATSTRQGEETQYF. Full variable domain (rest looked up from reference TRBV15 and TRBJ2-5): DAMVIQNPRYQVTQFGKPVTLSCSQTLNHNVMYWYQQKSSQAPKLLFHYYDKDFNNEADTPDNFQSRRPNTSFCFLDIRSPGLGDTAMYLCATSTRQGEETQYFGPGTRLLVL.

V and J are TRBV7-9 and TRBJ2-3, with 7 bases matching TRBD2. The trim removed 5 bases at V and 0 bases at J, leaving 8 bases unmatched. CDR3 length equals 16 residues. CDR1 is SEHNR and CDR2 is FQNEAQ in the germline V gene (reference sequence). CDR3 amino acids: CASSRAVGGSTDTQYF. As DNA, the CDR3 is TGTGCCAGCAGCAGAGCAGTGGGGGGGAGCACAGATACGCAGTATTTT.

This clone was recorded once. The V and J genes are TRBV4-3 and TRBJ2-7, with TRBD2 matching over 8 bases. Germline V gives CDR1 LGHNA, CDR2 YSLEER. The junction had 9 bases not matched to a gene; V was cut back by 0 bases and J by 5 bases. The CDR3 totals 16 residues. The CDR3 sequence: CASSQDRSGSANEQYF. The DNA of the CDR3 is TGCGCCAGCAGCCAAGATCGGAGCGGGAGCGCGAACGAGCAGTACTTC.

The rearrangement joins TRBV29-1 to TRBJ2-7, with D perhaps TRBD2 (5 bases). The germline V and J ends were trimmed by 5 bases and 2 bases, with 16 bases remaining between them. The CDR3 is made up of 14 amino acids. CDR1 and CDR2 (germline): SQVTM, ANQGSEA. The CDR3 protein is CSVTLGGRTYEQYF. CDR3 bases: TGCAGCGTTACCCTAGGCGGGCGAACCTACGAGCAGTACTTC.

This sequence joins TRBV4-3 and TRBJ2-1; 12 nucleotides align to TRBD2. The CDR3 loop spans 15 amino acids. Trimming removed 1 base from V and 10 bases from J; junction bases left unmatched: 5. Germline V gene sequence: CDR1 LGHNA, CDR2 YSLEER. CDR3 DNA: TGCGCCAGCAGCCAAGGTCTAGCGGGAGGGCGAGAGCAGTTCTTC. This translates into CASSQGLAGGREQFF.

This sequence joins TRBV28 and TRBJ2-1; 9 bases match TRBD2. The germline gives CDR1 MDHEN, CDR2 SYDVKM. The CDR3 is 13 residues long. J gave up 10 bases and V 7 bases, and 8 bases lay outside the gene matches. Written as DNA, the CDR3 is TGTGCCAGCACCTCCTTAGGACTAGCGGAGCAGTTCTTC. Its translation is CASTSLGLAEQFF.

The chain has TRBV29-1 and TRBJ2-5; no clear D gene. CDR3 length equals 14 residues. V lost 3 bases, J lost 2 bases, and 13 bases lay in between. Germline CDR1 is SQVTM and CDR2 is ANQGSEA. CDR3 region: CSVEGRKPQETQYF. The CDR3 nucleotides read TGCAGCGTTGAGGGCAGGAAGCCACAAGAGACCCAGTACTTC.

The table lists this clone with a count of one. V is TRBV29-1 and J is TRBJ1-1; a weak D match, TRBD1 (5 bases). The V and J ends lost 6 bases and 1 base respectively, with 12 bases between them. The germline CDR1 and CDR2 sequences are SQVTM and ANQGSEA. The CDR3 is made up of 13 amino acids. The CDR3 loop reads CSVGPQPNTEAFF. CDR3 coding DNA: TGCAGCGTGGGGCCACAGCCGAACACTGAAGCTTTCTTT.

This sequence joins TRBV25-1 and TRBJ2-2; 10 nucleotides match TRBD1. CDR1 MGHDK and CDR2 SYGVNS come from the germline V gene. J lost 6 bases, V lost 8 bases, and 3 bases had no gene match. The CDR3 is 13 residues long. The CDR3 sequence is CASGTGVSGELFF. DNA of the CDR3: TGTGCCAGCGGGACAGGGGTTTCCGGGGAGCTGTTTTTT.

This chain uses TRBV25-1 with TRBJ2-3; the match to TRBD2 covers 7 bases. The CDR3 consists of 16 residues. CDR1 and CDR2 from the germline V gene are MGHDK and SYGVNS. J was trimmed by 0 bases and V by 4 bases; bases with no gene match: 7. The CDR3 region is CASSVGVGGSTDTQYF. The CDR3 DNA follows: TGTGCCAGCAGTGTTGGAGTGGGAGGGAGCACAGATACGCAGTATTTT. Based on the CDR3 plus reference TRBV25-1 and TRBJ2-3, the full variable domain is EADIYQTPRYLVIGTGKKITLECSQTMGHDKMYWYQQDPGMELHLIHYSYGVNSTEKGDLSSESTVSRIRTEHFPLTLESARPSHTSQYLCASSVGVGGSTDTQYFGPGTRLTVL.

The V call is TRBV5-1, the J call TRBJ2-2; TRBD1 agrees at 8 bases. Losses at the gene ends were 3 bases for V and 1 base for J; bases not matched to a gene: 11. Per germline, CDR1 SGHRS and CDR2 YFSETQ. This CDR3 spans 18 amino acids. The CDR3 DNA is TGCGCCAGCAGCTATACGAATTACGACAGGGGGAACACCGGGGAGCTGTTTTTT. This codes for CASSYTNYDRGNTGELFF.

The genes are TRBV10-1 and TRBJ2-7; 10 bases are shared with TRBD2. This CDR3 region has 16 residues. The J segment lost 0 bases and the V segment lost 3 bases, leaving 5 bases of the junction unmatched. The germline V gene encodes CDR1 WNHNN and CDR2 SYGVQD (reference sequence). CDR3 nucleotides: TGCGCCAGCAGTGATCCGGCTAGCGGGAGCTCCTACGAGCAGTACTTC. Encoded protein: CASSDPASGSSYEQYF.

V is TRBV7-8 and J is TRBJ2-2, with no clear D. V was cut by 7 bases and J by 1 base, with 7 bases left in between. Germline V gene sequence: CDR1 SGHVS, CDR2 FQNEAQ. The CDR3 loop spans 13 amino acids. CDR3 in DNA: TGTGCCAGCAAGCCCCTGAACACCGGGGAGCTGTTTTTT. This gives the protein CASKPLNTGELFF.

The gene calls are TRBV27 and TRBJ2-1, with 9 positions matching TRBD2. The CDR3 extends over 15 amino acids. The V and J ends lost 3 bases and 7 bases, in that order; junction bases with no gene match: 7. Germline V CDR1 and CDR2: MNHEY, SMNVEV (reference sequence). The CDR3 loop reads CASSFGAGGLNEQFF. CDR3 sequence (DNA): TGTGCCAGCAGTTTTGGAGCGGGAGGATTGAATGAGCAGTTCTTC.

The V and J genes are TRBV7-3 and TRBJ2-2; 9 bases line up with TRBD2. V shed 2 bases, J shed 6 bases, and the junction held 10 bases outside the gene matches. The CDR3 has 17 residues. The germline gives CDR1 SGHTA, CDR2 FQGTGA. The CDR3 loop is CASSLAPAGGPSGELFF. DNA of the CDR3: TGTGCCAGCAGCTTAGCCCCCGCGGGGGGGCCCTCCGGGGAGCTGTTTTTT.

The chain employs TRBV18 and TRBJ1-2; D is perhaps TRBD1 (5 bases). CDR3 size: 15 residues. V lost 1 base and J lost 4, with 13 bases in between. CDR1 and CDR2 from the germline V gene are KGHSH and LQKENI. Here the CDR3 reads CASSPQGRGSYGYTF. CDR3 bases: TGTGCCAGCTCACCACAGGGTAGGGGAAGCTATGGCTACACCTTC.

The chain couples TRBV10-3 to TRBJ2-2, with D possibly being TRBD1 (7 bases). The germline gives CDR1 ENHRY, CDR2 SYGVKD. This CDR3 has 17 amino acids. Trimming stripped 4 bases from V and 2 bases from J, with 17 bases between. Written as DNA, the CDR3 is TGTGCCATCAGTGGTTCGAGGACAGGACTAAACACCGGGGAGCTGTTTTTT. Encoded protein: CAISGSRTGLNTGELFF.

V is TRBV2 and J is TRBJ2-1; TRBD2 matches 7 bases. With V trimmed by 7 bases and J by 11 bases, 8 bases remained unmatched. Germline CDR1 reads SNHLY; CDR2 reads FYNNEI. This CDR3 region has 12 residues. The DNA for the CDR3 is TGTGCCAGCACCTTAGGCGGGAGTAAGCAGTTCTTC. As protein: CASTLGGSKQFF.

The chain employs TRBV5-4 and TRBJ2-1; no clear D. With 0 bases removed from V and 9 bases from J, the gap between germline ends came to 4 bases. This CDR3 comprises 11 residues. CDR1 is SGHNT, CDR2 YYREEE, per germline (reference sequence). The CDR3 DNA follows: TGTGCCAGCAGCTTGGAGAGTGAGCAGTTCTTC. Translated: CASSLESEQFF.

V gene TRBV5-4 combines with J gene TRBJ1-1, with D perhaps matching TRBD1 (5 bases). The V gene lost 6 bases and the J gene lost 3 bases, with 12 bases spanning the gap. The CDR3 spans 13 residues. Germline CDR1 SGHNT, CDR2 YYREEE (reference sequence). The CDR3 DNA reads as TGTGCCAGCATCGGCAGGGAGGACACTGAAGCTTTCTTT. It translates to CASIGREDTEAFF.

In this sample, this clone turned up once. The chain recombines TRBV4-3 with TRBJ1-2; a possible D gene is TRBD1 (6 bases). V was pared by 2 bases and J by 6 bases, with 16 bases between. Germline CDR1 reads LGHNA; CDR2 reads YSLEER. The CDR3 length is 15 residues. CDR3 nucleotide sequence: TGCGCCAGCAGCCAAAACAGGGATTCTTTCCATGGCTACACCTTC. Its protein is CASSQNRDSFHGYTF.